The 31 T cell receptor beta chains below come from one sample, sequenced in a study of cytomegalovirus exposure and HLA in healthy donors. PCR was performed using 60 Vbeta and 13 Jbeta primers. Clones were read by immunoSEQ multiplex PCR, and TCRdb kept only the in-frame ones, dropping some. This listing includes around 53,000 clones. The sample taken for sequencing was PBMCs. The receptors were sampled from a male donor in good health and CMV-seropositive.

The chain recombines TRBV13 with TRBJ2-5, with 9 nucleotides matching TRBD1. Matching the DNA end better, TRBJ2-7 makes the J call doubtful. The CDR3 runs 14 residues. Germline values: CDR1 PRHDT, CDR2 FYEKMQ (reference sequence). The CDR3 loop reads CASSGQGSSYEQYF. DNA of the CDR3: TGTGCCAGCAGCGGACAGGGGAGCTCCTACGAGCAGTACTTC.

The chain links TRBV7-2 to TRBJ1-1; D not certain. The germline V gene encodes CDR1 SGHTA and CDR2 FQGNSA. The CDR3 is made up of 11 amino acids. Deletions cut 5 bases from V and 11 bases from J, with 12 bases between. CDR3 region: CASSPDGYAFF. CDR3 nucleotide sequence: TGTGCCAGCAGCCCCGACGGGTATGCTTTCTTT.

The CDR3 spells CASSVVDRVAEAFF. The CDR3 DNA sequence: TGTGCCAGCAGCGTAGTTGACAGGGTGGCTGAAGCTTTCTTT. The chain joins TRBV9 to TRBJ1-1; 7 bases are a match to TRBD1. V lost 0 bases and J lost 6; bases outside the gene matches: 5. The CDR3 runs 14 residues. Germline V gene sequence: CDR1 SGDLS, CDR2 YYNGEE.

The chain uses TRBV7-9 and TRBJ2-1; 10 nucleotides match TRBD1. The CDR3 has 14 amino acids. Germline trimming cut 5 bases from V and 10 bases from J; bases unmatched to any gene: 8. The V gene's germline CDR1 is SEHNR and CDR2 FQNEAQ (reference sequence). CDR3 amino acids: CASSPGTGAREQFF. The CDR3 DNA reads TGTGCCAGCAGCCCCGGGACAGGGGCACGGGAGCAGTTCTTC.

A note on this clone: At one boundary the junction diverges from the germline segment, which might be a read error. The genes are TRBV11-2 and TRBJ2-7, with 10 bases aligning to TRBD1. The CDR3 covers 11 residues. From germline, CDR1 is SGHAT and CDR2 FQNNGV. In DNA form, the CDR3 reads TGTGCCAGCAGCATGGGACAGGGGATGCACTTC. Protein: CASSMGQGMHF.

V and J are TRBV5-1 and TRBJ1-1; D uncertain. Per germline, CDR1 SGHRS and CDR2 YFSETQ. Trimming left V 3 bases short and J 0 bases short, with 6 bases between. The CDR3 extends over 13 amino acids. The DNA of the CDR3 is TGCGCCAGCAGCTCCCAGTTGAACACTGAAGCTTTCTTT. It is translated as CASSSQLNTEAFF. Full variable domain (missing parts from reference TRBV5-1 and TRBJ1-1): KAGVTQTPRYLIKTRGQQVTLSCSPISGHRSVSWYQQTPGQGLQFLFEYFSETQRNKGNFPGRFSGRQFSNSRSEMNVSTLELGDSALYLCASSSQLNTEAFFGQGTRLTVV.

The V call is TRBV5-6, the J call TRBJ1-5, with 8 bases lining up with TRBD1. The germline V gene encodes CDR1 SGHDT and CDR2 YYEEEE. V lost 4 bases, J lost 4 bases, and 7 bases stayed unmatched. This CDR3 has 15 residues. The CDR3 sequence: CASSNRDRMNQPQHF. As DNA, the CDR3 is TGTGCCAGCAGCAACCGGGACAGGATGAATCAGCCCCAGCATTTT.

J is TRBJ1-1 and V is TRBV29-1, with TRBD1 identical over 7 bases. This CDR3 contains 13 residues. Germline V gene data show CDR1 as SQVTM and CDR2 as ANQGSEA. Trimming took 6 bases from V and 4 from J; bases not matched to a gene: 8. CDR3 sequence reads: CSVVTGVGTEAFF. In DNA, the CDR3 is TGCAGCGTGGTAACAGGGGTTGGCACTGAAGCTTTCTTT.

CDR3 in DNA: TGCGCCAGCAGCCAAGATTTGGACAGGGGATTCCCCAATGAAAAACTGTTTTTT. This sequence encodes CASSQDLDRGFPNEKLFF. The rearrangement joins TRBV4-1 to TRBJ1-4; TRBD1 aligns across 9 bases. The CDR3 is made up of 18 amino acids. Per the germline V gene, CDR1 is MGHRA and CDR2 is YSYEKL. After removal of 0 bases from V and 5 bases from J, the junction contained 10 bases not matched to a gene.

To note about this clone: A read error may produce the germline difference seen at one junction end. Other DNA sequences in the same sample also yield this CDR3. The chain carries TRBV5-4 and TRBJ2-2; D is unclear. Germline CDR1 is SGHNT and CDR2 is YYREEE (reference sequence). This CDR3 comprises 14 residues. Here the CDR3 DNA reads TGCGCCAGCAGCTCTAACAGGAACACCGGGGAGCTGTTTTTT. Residues: CASSSNRNTGELFF.

This chain's CDR3 is CASSTLPAAGQPQHF. CDR3 in DNA: TGTGCCAGCAGTACCCTCCCGGCAGCAGGGCAGCCCCAGCATTTT. The chain links TRBV27 to TRBJ1-5; D might be TRBD1 (5 bases). V shed 5 bases and J shed 7 bases, with 18 bases lying between them. The CDR3 consists of 15 residues. Germline lookup yields CDR1 MNHEY and CDR2 SMNVEV (reference sequence).

CDR3 region: CASGSGTGGYEQYF. DNA of the CDR3: TGTGCCTCGGGGTCCGGGACAGGCGGGTACGAGCAGTACTTC. J is TRBJ2-7 and V is TRBV19, with 8 bases fitting TRBD1. With V trimmed by 11 bases and J by 4 bases, 13 bases remained unmatched. The CDR3 totals 14 residues. From germline, CDR1 is LNHDA and CDR2 SQIVND (reference sequence).

The chain is built from TRBV6-5 and TRBJ2-3, with D possibly matching TRBD1 (5 bases). Germline V CDR1 and CDR2: MNHEY, SVGAGI. Trimming took 0 bases from V and 5 from J, leaving 15 bases between them. This CDR3 spans 16 amino acids. This chain's CDR3 is CASSYSIVPQGDTQYF. CDR3 nucleotide sequence: TGTGCCAGCAGTTACTCAATAGTCCCCCAGGGAGATACGCAGTATTTT.

The chain employs TRBV11-1 and TRBJ1-1; possibly TRBD1 for D (5 bases). Deletions cut 1 base from V and 5 bases from J, with 14 bases between. There are 15 residues in the CDR3. CDR1 is SGHAT and CDR2 is FQDESV in the germline V gene (reference sequence). This chain's CDR3 is CASSLEGRWGTEAFF. The DNA of the CDR3 is TGTGCCAGCAGCTTAGAGGGGCGCTGGGGAACTGAAGCTTTCTTT.

The CDR3 sequence is CASRDRISTDTQYF. In DNA form, the CDR3 reads TGTGCCAGCCGGGACAGGATAAGCACAGATACGCAGTATTTT. The chain combines TRBV6-1 with TRBJ2-3, with TRBD1 matching over 8 bases. Per germline, CDR1 MNHNS and CDR2 SASEGT. V was pared by 8 bases and J by 0 bases, with 4 bases of the junction left unmatched. The CDR3 has 14 residues.

V and J are TRBV6-1 and TRBJ2-7; 11 bases are shared with TRBD2. CDR3 length equals 14 residues. The V gene's germline CDR1 is MNHNS and CDR2 SASEGT. The ends lost 8 bases at V and 3 bases at J; junction bases unmatched: 6. DNA of the CDR3: TGTGCCAGCGCCCGACTAGCGGGGTTCTACGAGCAGTACTTC. This codes for CASARLAGFYEQYF.

The J gene is TRBJ2-7, the V gene TRBV15; D gene uncertain. CDR1 LNHNV and CDR2 YYDKDF come from the germline V gene (reference sequence). Trimming pared 0 bases from V and 3 bases from J, leaving 6 bases between. The CDR3 length is 13 residues. CDR3 sequence: CATSRDQRYEQYF. DNA for the CDR3: TGTGCCACCAGCAGAGATCAGCGCTACGAGCAGTACTTC.

This chain connects TRBV2 to TRBJ2-7, with D possibly TRBD2 on 5 matching bases. Germline CDR1 reads SNHLY; CDR2 reads FYNNEI. The CDR3 is 14 residues long. Trimming left V 4 bases short and J 4 bases short, with 14 bases between. In nucleotides, the CDR3 is TGTGCCAGCAGTGTGGTGGGAGCGGTGTACGAGCAGTACTTC. It codes for CASSVVGAVYEQYF.

The rearrangement links TRBV11-2 to TRBJ1-1, with 9 bases fitting TRBD1. The CDR3 is 13 amino acids. Looked up from germline, CDR1 is SGHAT and CDR2 is FQNNGV. The junction had 4 bases not matched to a gene; V was cut back by 0 bases and J by 11 bases. CDR3 nucleotide sequence: TGTGCCAGCAGCTTAGAGGCCGGGACAGGGGCTTTCTTT. This gives the protein CASSLEAGTGAFF.

The rearrangement uses TRBV6-6 and TRBJ1-1, with D unclear. The CDR3 is 14 amino acids. The ends were cut back, 8 bases at V and 0 bases at J, with 13 bases in the middle. Germline lookup yields CDR1 MNHNY and CDR2 SVGAGI (reference sequence). The CDR3 DNA reads TGTGCCAGCGTCGCATCTAGCCTGAACACTGAAGCTTTCTTT. Its protein product is CASVASSLNTEAFF.

The chain combines TRBV5-5 with TRBJ1-1, with a possible D match to TRBD1 (6 bases). The CDR3 loop spans 13 amino acids. The germline gives CDR1 SGHKS, CDR2 YYEKEE (reference sequence). Trimming took off 5 bases at V and 11 bases at J, with 19 bases between the two ends. CDR3 in amino acids: CASRRTQGWEAFF. Here the CDR3 DNA reads TGTGCCAGCAGACGTACACAGGGATGGGAGGCTTTCTTT. Full variable domain (rest looked up from reference TRBV5-5 and TRBJ1-1): DAGVTQSPTHLIKTRGQQVTLRCSPISGHKSVSWYQQVLGQGPQFIFQYYEKEERGRGNFPDRFSARQFPNYSSELNVNALLLGDSALYLCASRRTQGWEAFFGQGTRLTVV.

J is TRBJ2-3 and V is TRBV5-1, with D uncertain. The germline V gene encodes CDR1 SGHRS and CDR2 YFSETQ. Trimming cost V 0 bases and J 4 bases, with 9 bases left between them. This CDR3 spans 14 amino acids. In nucleotides, the CDR3 is TGCGCCAGCAGCTTGGCTTTAGTGGCAGATACGCAGTATTTT. Translation gives CASSLALVADTQYF.

The chain is built from TRBV9 and TRBJ2-5, with 14 bases matching TRBD2. Trimming removed 2 bases from V and 1 base from J; junction bases left unmatched: 13. CDR3 length equals 20 residues. The germline V gene encodes CDR1 SGDLS and CDR2 YYNGEE. The CDR3 region is CASSVRGLAGGPAPQETQYF. For the CDR3, the DNA is TGTGCCAGCAGCGTTCGAGGACTAGCGGGGGGCCCTGCTCCCCAAGAGACCCAGTACTTC.

The genes are TRBV2 and TRBJ2-7, with D possibly being TRBD2 (6 bases). With 6 bases removed from V and 0 bases from J, the gap between germline ends came to 12 bases. The CDR3 has 14 residues. Germline assignment: CDR1 SNHLY and CDR2 FYNNEI. CDR3 coding DNA: TGTGCCAGCAGCGGGACTGAGAGCTCCTACGAGCAGTACTTC. It encodes CASSGTESSYEQYF.

This sequence joins TRBV27 and TRBJ2-6; D is uncertain. This CDR3 is 17 amino acids long. The germline V gene has CDR1 MNHEY and CDR2 SMNVEV (reference sequence). The V end was cut by 4 bases, the J end by 0 bases, with 13 bases between. CDR3 loop: CASSSTPVNSGANVLTF. CDR3 coding DNA: TGTGCCAGCAGTTCCACGCCAGTCAACTCTGGGGCCAACGTCCTGACTTTC. Full variable domain (outside the CDR3, taken from reference TRBV27 and TRBJ2-6): EAQVTQNPRYLITVTGKKLTVTCSQNMNHEYMSWYRQDPGLGLRQIYYSMNVEVTDKGDVPEGYKVSRKEKRNFPLILESPSPNQTSLYFCASSSTPVNSGANVLTFGAGSRLTVL.

V and J are TRBV5-6 and TRBJ1-2; D is ambiguous. This CDR3 has 14 residues. CDR1 and CDR2 from the germline V gene are SGHDT and YYEEEE. Trimming pared 2 bases from V and 7 bases from J, leaving 15 bases between. CDR3 DNA sequence: TGTGCCAGCAGCTTCGACACCCACCAACTTGGCTACACCTTC. Encoded protein: CASSFDTHQLGYTF.

The chain is built from TRBV4-2 and TRBJ2-6; D may be TRBD1 (6 bases). V dropped 1 base and J dropped 1 base, with 11 bases sitting between them. The CDR3 runs 17 residues. CDR1 and CDR2 (germline): LGHNA, YNFKEQ. The CDR3 DNA follows: TGTGCCAGCAGCCAAGGAACAGGGAGATCTGGGGCCAACGTCCTGACTTTC. As protein: CASSQGTGRSGANVLTF.

This chain links TRBV10-2 with TRBJ1-5; TRBD1 matches at 7 bases. Germline V gene sequence: CDR1 WSHSY, CDR2 SAAADI. V lost 7 bases, J lost 5 bases, and 11 bases stayed unmatched. The CDR3 is 15 amino acids. CDR3 protein: CASIFRDREDQPQHF. CDR3 coding DNA: TGCGCCAGCATCTTCCGAGACAGGGAGGATCAGCCCCAGCATTTT.

This chain links TRBV5-6 with TRBJ2-1; the D is unclear. Germline CDR1 reads SGHDT; CDR2 reads YYEEEE. The CDR3 contains 14 residues. V was trimmed by 4 bases and J by 2 bases, leaving 10 bases between them. The CDR3 sequence is CASSPQVAYNEQFF. The CDR3 DNA reads TGTGCCAGCAGCCCCCAGGTGGCCTACAATGAGCAGTTCTTC.

The chain links TRBV13 to TRBJ1-2, with D maybe TRBD1 (6 bases). V lost 5 bases to trimming and J lost 5 bases, with 12 bases between them. The CDR3 runs 13 residues. Germline lookup yields CDR1 PRHDT and CDR2 FYEKMQ (reference sequence). The CDR3 spells CASSEQGNYGYTF. The CDR3 nucleotides read TGTGCCAGCAGCGAACAGGGAAATTATGGCTACACCTTC.

This CDR3 is CASSQDSSSYNEQFF. The CDR3 DNA reads TGCGCCAGCAGCCAGGACTCCTCCTCCTACAATGAGCAGTTCTTC. The genes are TRBV4-3 and TRBJ2-1; maybe TRBD2 (5 bases). The CDR3 contains 15 residues. Germline lookup yields CDR1 LGHNA and CDR2 YSLEER. Trimming took 3 bases from V and 0 from J, leaving 9 bases between them.